These 2 T cell receptor beta chains were all obtained from the same sample, sequenced in a study of blood T cell repertoires in COVID-19. The repertoire was sequenced with immunoSEQ multiplex PCR; TCRdb's copy has only in-frame clones and lacks some. The repertoire consists of about 98,000 clones, with roughly 90% occurring once and the leading ten covering around 1.9%. Source material: peripheral blood. The receptors originated from a woman aged 50 to 65 with COVID-19, enrolled during active disease.

The V gene is TRBV19, the J gene TRBJ1-2, with a weak D call TRBD1 (5 bases). The CDR3 totals 13 residues. Germline assignment: CDR1 LNHDA and CDR2 SQIVND (reference sequence). V was cut by 0 bases and J by 6 bases, with 8 bases left in between. For the CDR3, the DNA is TGTGCCAGTAGTATAGAGCAGGGCGATGGCTACACCTTC. It is translated as CASSIEQGDGYTF.

This chain joins TRBV7-2 and TRBJ2-7; perhaps TRBD2 as D (7 bases). V lost 2 bases and J lost 3, with 14 bases in between. The CDR3 is made up of 15 amino acids. Germline V gene data show CDR1 as SGHTA and CDR2 as FQGNSA. CDR3 nucleotides: TGTGCCAGCAGCTTAAACGGCGGGGGCGTCTACGAGCAGTACTTC. Encoded protein: CASSLNGGGVYEQYF.